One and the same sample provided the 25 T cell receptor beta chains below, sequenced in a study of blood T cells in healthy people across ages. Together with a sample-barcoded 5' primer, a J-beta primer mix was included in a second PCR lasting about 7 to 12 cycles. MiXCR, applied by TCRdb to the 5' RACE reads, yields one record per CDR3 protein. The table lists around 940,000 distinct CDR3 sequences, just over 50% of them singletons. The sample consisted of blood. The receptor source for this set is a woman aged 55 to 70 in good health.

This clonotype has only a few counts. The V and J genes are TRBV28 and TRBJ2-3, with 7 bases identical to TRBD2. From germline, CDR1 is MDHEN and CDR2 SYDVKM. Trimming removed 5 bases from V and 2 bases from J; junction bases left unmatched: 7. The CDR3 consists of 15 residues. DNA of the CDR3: TGTGCCAGCAGTCCCCCTAGCGGTCTCACAGATACGCAGTATTTT. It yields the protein CASSPPSGLTDTQYF.

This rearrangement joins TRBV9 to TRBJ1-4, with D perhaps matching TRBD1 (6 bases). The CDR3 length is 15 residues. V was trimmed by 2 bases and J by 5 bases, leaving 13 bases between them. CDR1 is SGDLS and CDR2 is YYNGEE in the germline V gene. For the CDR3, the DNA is TGTGCCAGCAGCGTCCAGGGGAGCCGCAATGAAAAACTGTTTTTT. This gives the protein CASSVQGSRNEKLFF.

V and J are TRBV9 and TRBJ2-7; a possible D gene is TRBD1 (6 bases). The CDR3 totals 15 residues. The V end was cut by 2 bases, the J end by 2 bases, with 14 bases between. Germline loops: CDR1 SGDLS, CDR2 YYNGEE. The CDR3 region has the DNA TGTGCCAGCAGCGTCCTTCCAGGGGACCCCTACGAGCAGTACTTC. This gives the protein CASSVLPGDPYEQYF.

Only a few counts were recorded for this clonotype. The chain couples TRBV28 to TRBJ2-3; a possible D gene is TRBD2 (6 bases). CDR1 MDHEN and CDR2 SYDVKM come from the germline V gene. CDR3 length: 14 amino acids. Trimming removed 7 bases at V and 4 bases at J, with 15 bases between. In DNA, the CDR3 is TGTGCCAGCAACCTGGGTTGGGGGGCAGATACGCAGTATTTT. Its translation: CASNLGWGADTQYF.

For the CDR3, the DNA is TGTGCCAGCAGACCCGACAGGGTTGGAGGCGAGCAGTACTTC. Translated, it gives CASRPDRVGGEQYF. This rearrangement joins TRBV28 to TRBJ2-7; 7 bases fit TRBD1. The trim removed 6 bases at V and 6 bases at J, leaving 11 bases unmatched. Per germline, CDR1 MDHEN and CDR2 SYDVKM. This CDR3 is 14 amino acids long. Complete variable domain (other parts from reference TRBV28 and TRBJ2-7): DVKVTQSSRYLVKRTGEKVFLECVQDMDHENMFWYRQDPGLGLRLIYFSYDVKMKEKGDIPEGYSVSREKKERFSLILESASTNQTSMYLCASRPDRVGGEQYFGPGTRLTVT.

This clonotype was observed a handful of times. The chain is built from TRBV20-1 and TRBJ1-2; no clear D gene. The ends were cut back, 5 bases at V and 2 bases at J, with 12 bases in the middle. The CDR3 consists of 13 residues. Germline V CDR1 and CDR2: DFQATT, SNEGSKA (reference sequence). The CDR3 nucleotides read TGCAGTGCTTGGACCGCGGCCAACTATGGCTACACCTTC. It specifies CSAWTAANYGYTF.

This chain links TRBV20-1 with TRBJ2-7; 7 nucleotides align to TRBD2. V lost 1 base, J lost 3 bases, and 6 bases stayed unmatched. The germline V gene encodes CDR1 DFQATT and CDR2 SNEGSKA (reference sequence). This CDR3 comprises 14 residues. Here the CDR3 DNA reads TGCAGTGCTAGAGCCCTGGCTAGCGGCTACGAGCAGTACTTC. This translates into CSARALASGYEQYF.

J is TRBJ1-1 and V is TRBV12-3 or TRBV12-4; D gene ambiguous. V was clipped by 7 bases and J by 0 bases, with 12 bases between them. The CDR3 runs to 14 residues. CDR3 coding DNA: TGTGCCAGCAACCCGGCGGGTGTGAACACTGAAGCTTTCTTT. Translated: CASNPAGVNTEAFF.

DNA for the CDR3: TGTGCCAGCAGCCCCAAACGGGGGGGCGAGCAGTACTTC. Amino acid sequence: CASSPKRGGEQYF. The rearrangement links TRBV27 to TRBJ2-7; TRBD2 matches 8 bases. The trim removed 6 bases at V and 6 bases at J, leaving 7 bases unmatched. Germline V CDR1 and CDR2: MNHEY, SMNVEV (reference sequence). The CDR3 is 13 residues long.

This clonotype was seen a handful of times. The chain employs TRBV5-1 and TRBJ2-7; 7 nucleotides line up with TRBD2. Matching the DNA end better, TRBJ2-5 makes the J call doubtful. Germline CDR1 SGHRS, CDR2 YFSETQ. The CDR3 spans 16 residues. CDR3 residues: CASSLGNAGAWETQYF. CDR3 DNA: TGCGCCAGCAGCCTGGGGAATGCGGGAGCCTGGGAGACCCAGTACTTC.

DNA of the CDR3: TGTGCCAGCAGCTTAGAGAGCGGGACCTCCTCCTACGAGCAGTACTTC. Translated: CASSLESGTSSYEQYF. The chain employs TRBV7-2 and TRBJ2-7; 7 nucleotides align to TRBD2. CDR1 and CDR2 from the germline V gene are SGHTA and FQGNSA. The CDR3 consists of 16 residues. V was pared by 1 base and J by 0 bases, with 6 bases of the junction left unmatched. Variable domain in full (rest from reference TRBV7-2 and TRBJ2-7): GAGVSQSPSNKVTEKGKDVELRCDPISGHTALYWYRQSLGQGLEFLIYFQGNSAPDKSGLPSDRFSAERTGGSVSTLTIQRTQQEDSAVYLCASSLESGTSSYEQYFGPGTRLTVT.

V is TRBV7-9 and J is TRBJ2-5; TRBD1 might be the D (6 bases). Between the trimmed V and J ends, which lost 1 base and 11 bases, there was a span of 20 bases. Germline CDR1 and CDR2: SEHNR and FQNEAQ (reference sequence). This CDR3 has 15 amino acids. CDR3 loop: CASSLGQVQGSEQYF. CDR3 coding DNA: TGTGCCAGCAGCTTAGGTCAGGTACAGGGTTCTGAGCAGTACTTC.

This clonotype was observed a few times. CDR3 sequence reads: CSVVEWNTEAFF. DNA for the CDR3: TGCAGCGTTGTAGAATGGAACACTGAAGCTTTCTTT. The chain carries TRBV29-1 and TRBJ1-1, with D hard to call. CDR3 length: 12 amino acids. Trimming took off 4 bases at V and 1 base at J, with 7 bases between the two ends. Germline V CDR1 and CDR2: SQVTM, ANQGSEA.

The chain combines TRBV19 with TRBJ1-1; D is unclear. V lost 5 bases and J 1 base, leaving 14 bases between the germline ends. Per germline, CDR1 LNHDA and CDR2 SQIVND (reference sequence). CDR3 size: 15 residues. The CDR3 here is CASSPKRTGNTEAFF. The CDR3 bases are TGTGCCAGTAGTCCCAAGCGGACGGGGAACACTGAAGCTTTCTTT.

The CDR3 coding sequence is TGTGCCAGCAGTTACGACAGTTGGGGCGAGACCCAGTACTTC. Translation: CASSYDSWGETQYF. V and J are TRBV6-5 and TRBJ2-5; a weak D match, TRBD1 (5 bases). Looked up from germline, CDR1 is MNHEY and CDR2 is SVGAGI. V gave up 2 bases and J gave up 5 bases, with 12 bases separating them. This CDR3 region has 14 residues.

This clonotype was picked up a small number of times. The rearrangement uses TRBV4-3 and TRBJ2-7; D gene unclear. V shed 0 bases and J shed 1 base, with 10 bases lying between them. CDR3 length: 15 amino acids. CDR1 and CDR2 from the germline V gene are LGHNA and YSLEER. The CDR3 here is CASSQDLRRSYEQYF. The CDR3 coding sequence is TGCGCCAGCAGCCAAGATCTCCGCAGGTCCTACGAGCAGTACTTC.

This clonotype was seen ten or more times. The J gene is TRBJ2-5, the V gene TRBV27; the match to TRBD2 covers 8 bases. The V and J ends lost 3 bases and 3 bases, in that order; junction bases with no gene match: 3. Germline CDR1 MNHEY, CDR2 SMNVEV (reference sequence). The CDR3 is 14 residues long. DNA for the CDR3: TGTGCCAGCAGTTTCGCCGGGAGGGAAGAGACCCAGTACTTC. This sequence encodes CASSFAGREETQYF.

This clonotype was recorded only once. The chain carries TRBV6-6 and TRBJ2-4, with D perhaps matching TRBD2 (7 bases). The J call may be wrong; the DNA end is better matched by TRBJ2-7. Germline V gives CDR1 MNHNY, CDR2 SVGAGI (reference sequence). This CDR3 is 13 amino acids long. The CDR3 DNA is TGTGCCAGCAGCTACGACGCGGGGGCCGAGCAGTACTTC. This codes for CASSYDAGAEQYF.

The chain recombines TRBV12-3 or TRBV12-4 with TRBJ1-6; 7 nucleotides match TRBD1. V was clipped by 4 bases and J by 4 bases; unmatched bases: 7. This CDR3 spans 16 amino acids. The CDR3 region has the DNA TGTGCCAGCAGTTCAACTGTACAGGGGTATAATTCACCCCTCCACTTT. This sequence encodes CASSSTVQGYNSPLHF.

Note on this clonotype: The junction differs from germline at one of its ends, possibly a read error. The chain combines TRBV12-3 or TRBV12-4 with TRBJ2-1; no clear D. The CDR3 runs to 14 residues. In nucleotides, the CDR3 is TGTGTCAGCTCACGAGCGAACTCCTACAATGAGCAGTTCTTC. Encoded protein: CVSSRANSYNEQFF.

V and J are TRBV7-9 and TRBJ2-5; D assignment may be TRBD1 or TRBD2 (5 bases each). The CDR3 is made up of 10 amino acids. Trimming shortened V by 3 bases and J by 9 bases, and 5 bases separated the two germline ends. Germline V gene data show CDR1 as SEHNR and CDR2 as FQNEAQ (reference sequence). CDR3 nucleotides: TGTGCCAGCAGCTTGGGGGCCCAGTACTTC. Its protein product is CASSLGAQYF.

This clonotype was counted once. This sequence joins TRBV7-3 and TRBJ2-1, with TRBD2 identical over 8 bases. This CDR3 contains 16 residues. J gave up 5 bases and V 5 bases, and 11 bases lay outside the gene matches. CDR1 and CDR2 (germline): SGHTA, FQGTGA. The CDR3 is CASSPSRSGSNNEQFF. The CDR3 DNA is TGTGCCAGCAGCCCGTCCCGAAGCGGGAGTAACAATGAGCAGTTCTTC.

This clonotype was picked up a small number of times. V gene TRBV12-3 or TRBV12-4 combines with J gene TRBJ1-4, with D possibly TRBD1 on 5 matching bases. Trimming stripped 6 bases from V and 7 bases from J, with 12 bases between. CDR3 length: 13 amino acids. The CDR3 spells CASRRGMVEKLFF. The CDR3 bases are TGTGCCAGCAGACGGGGCATGGTTGAAAAACTGTTTTTT.

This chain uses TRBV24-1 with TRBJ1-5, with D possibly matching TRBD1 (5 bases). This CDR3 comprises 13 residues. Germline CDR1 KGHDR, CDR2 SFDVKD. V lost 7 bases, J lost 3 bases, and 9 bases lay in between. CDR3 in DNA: TGTGCCACCAGAGCAGGGTCCAATCAGCCCCAGCATTTT. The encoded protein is CATRAGSNQPQHF.

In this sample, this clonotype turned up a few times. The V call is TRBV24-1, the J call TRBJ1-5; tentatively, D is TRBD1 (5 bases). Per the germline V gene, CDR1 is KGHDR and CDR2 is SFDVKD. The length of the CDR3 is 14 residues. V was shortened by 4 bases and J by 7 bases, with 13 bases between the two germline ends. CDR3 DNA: TGTGCCACCAGTGAAGAGGGGAACTGGCAGCCCCAGCATTTT. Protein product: CATSEEGNWQPQHF.